The rows below give T cell receptor beta chains drawn from one sample of a study of T cells after posttransplantation cyclophosphamide. TCRdb keeps only in-frame clones here, not all; method: immunoSEQ multiplex PCR. Here the sample spans 51,000 or so clones, around 94% being singletons. The sample comprised PBMCs. The receptors shown here come from a woman aged 25 to 39 in good health and a related stem cell transplant donor. Both conserved end residues are part of each CDR3. A D gene is named only where the DNA matches it firmly. Only part of the rows carry a size: once, few, many, or a class if the clone is expanded.

CDR3 DNA | CDR3 protein | J gene | D gene | V gene | clone size
TGCGCCAGCAGCCCCGGACAGGGAGGAGAGACCCAGTACTTC | CASSPGQGGETQYF | TRBJ2-5 | TRBD1 | TRBV5-1 | few
TGTGCCAGCAGCTTAGACGGGGGACAGGTTACCTACGAGCAGTACTTC | CASSLDGGQVTYEQYF | TRBJ2-7 | TRBD1 | TRBV7-2 | NA
TGCGCCAGCACCAGGGTCGTGGGCACCGGGGAGCTGTTTTTT | CASTRVVGTGELFF | TRBJ2-2 | NA | TRBV4-3 | NA
TGTGCCAGCAGTTCGGTCTGGCAGGGGGCCGTCTACGAGCAGTACTTC | CASSSVWQGAVYEQYF | TRBJ2-7 | TRBD1 | TRBV28 | NA
TGTGCCCGCGGCCACAGGGCTGTCGAGCAGTACTTC | CARGHRAVEQYF | TRBJ2-7 | NA | TRBV11-3 | once
TGTGCCAGCAGGACCCCAGGACAGGGTAAAGGAGAAGCTTTCTTT | CASRTPGQGKGEAFF | TRBJ1-1 | TRBD1 | TRBV27 | NA
TGTGCCAGCAGCCCTTATAGGACCTCAGGGCAGCCCCAGCATTTT | CASSPYRTSGQPQHF | TRBJ1-5 | NA | TRBV7-8 | NA
TGTGCCAGCAGCAAGGGGGAGAATGAGCAGTTCTTC | CASSKGENEQFF | TRBJ2-1 | NA | TRBV7-2 | NA
TGCGCCAGCAGCCAAGAAGAGGCAGGGGGATTTTGGGGTTATGGCTACACCTTC | CASSQEEAGGFWGYGYTF | TRBJ1-2 | TRBD1 | TRBV4-3 | NA
TGTGCCAGCAGTCCCCCGCTAGCGGTCATCACCGGGGAGCTGTTTTTT | CASSPPLAVITGELFF | TRBJ2-2 | TRBD2 | TRBV28 | NA
TGTGCCAGCAGTTATGCCGTCCAGTACTATGGCTACACCTTC | CASSYAVQYYGYTF | TRBJ1-2 | NA | TRBV6-5 | NA
TGTGCCAGCAGCTTAGCCAGAAATCAGCCCCAGCATTTT | CASSLARNQPQHF | TRBJ1-5 | NA | TRBV7-9 | NA
TGTGCCAGCAGCTTAGAGGCGGGGGCTTCGAGTTCACCCCTCCACTTT | CASSLEAGASSSPLHF | TRBJ1-6 | NA | TRBV7-2 | NA
TGTGCCAGCAGCCCCCTTGTAAGCGGGGGGTTTAGCACAGATACGCAGTATTTT | CASSPLVSGGFSTDTQYF | TRBJ2-3 | TRBD2 | TRBV9 | NA
TGTGCCAGCAGCTTGGGACAGTTCGCCTATGGCTACACCTTC | CASSLGQFAYGYTF | TRBJ1-2 | TRBD1 | TRBV7-9 | NA
TGTGCCAGCAGCTTAGTTCCACAGAGTAATCAGCCCCAGCATTTT | CASSLVPQSNQPQHF | TRBJ1-5 | NA | TRBV7-2 | NA
TGTGCCAGCAGCCCCCGGGACAGCCTCTCTGGAAACACCATATATTTT | CASSPRDSLSGNTIYF | TRBJ1-3 | TRBD1 | TRBV7-6 | NA
TGCGCCAGCAGCCAACGACAGGGTCGTAACTATGGCTACACCTTC | CASSQRQGRNYGYTF | TRBJ1-2 | TRBD1 | TRBV4-3 | NA
TGTGCCAGCAAGGGACTAGCGGAGGCCTACGAGCAGTACTTC | CASKGLAEAYEQYF | TRBJ2-7 | TRBD2 | TRBV27 | NA
TGTGCCAGCGGAGGCGGGAAGGACACTGAAGCTTTCTTT | CASGGGKDTEAFF | TRBJ1-1 | NA | TRBV5-6 | NA
TGTGCCAGCAGCTTACGGACAGGGGGGATAGACACCGGGGAGCTGTTTTTT | CASSLRTGGIDTGELFF | TRBJ2-2 | TRBD1 | TRBV7-2 | NA
TGTGCCAGCAGCGCTCGCCAGGGGAGTACCCAAGAGACCCAGTACTTC | CASSARQGSTQETQYF | TRBJ2-5 | NA | TRBV9 | few
TGTGCCAGCAGCTTCAGGAATAGCAATCAGCCCCAGCATTTT | CASSFRNSNQPQHF | TRBJ1-5 | NA | TRBV7-2 | NA
TGTGCCAGCAGCCCAACAAAAGGACTTGGGTATGGCTACACCTTC | CASSPTKGLGYGYTF | TRBJ1-2 | NA | TRBV7-2 | NA